The 5 T cell receptor beta chains listed next were all sequenced from one sample in a study of T cells in localized non-small cell lung cancer (dated by TCRdb to the early 2020s). The library was produced with the immunoSEQ multiplex PCR assay. TCRdb re-hosts the immuneACCESS table, in-frame sequences only. Its copies lack some clones; in the studies checked, an unresolved V gene accounts for under half of them, and the cause for the rest is not known. The sample data list fewer than 90,000 clones, and roughly 75% of these were observed just once. In total, the top ten clones hold around 21% of the sample. Sequences were derived from PBMCs, sampled before any cancer treatment. Receptors originate from a man between 40 and 70 years old with stage II squamous cell lung carcinoma.

The DNA of the CDR3 is TGTGCCAGCAGCTTAGGCGTGGCACCCGGCAATGGCTACACCTTC. Protein product: CASSLGVAPGNGYTF. V is TRBV7-9 and J is TRBJ1-2; D not resolved. Germline V gives CDR1 SEHNR, CDR2 FQNEAQ (reference sequence). The CDR3 is made up of 15 amino acids. Trimming took 1 base from V and 6 from J, leaving 15 bases between them.

This clone was counted only a few times. This chain links TRBV7-9 with TRBJ1-6; D not resolved. The germline CDR1 and CDR2 sequences are SEHNR and FQNEAQ (reference sequence). The CDR3 is 16 amino acids. The germline V and J ends were trimmed by 3 bases and 7 bases, with 16 bases remaining between them. Here the CDR3 reads CASSLWSGGPNSPLHF. Here the CDR3 DNA reads TGTGCCAGCAGCTTGTGGAGCGGAGGCCCCAATTCACCCCTCCACTTT.

The chain links TRBV29-1 to TRBJ1-2; 7 bases line up with TRBD1. Per the germline V gene, CDR1 is SQVTM and CDR2 is ANQGSEA. The CDR3 is 12 amino acids. With V trimmed by 2 bases and J by 7 bases, 4 bases remained unmatched. Here the CDR3 reads CSVETGVRGYTF. The CDR3 region has the DNA TGCAGCGTTGAAACAGGGGTGCGTGGCTACACCTTC.

The chain joins TRBV28 to TRBJ2-5; D perhaps matches TRBD2 (6 bases). V was shortened by 6 bases and J by 2 bases, with 19 bases between the two germline ends. The CDR3 sequence is 16 residues long. Per the germline V gene, CDR1 is MDHEN and CDR2 is SYDVKM. The chain's CDR3 is CASSQDPGLRQETQYF. The CDR3 DNA sequence: TGTGCCAGCAGCCAAGACCCGGGACTCCGACAAGAGACCCAGTACTTC.

This clone was observed a handful of times. The chain carries TRBV11-2 and TRBJ2-5; tentatively, D is TRBD1 or TRBD2 (5 bases each). V lost 4 bases to trimming and J lost 4 bases, with 16 bases between them. CDR1 SGHAT and CDR2 FQNNGV come from the germline V gene. CDR3 length equals 15 residues. CDR3 sequence reads: CASSWTSGPRETQYF. Written as DNA, the CDR3 is TGTGCCAGCAGCTGGACCTCGGGGCCCCGAGAGACCCAGTACTTC.